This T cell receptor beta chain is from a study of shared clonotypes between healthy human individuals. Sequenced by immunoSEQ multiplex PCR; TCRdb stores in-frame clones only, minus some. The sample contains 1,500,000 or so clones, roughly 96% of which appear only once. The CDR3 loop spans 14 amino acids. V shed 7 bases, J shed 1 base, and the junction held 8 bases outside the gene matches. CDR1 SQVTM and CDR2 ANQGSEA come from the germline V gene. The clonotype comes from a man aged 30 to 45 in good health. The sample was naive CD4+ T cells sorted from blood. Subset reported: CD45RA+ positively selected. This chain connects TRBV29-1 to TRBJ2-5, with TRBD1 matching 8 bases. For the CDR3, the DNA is TGCAGCGCCCTTGGGGGGACAGGCCAAGAGACCCAGTACTTC. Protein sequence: CSALGGTGQETQYF.